The 27 T cell receptor beta chains below all came from one sample that was sequenced in a study of identical twins. TCRdb processed the 5' RACE reads anew with MiXCR; each CDR3 protein has one entry. The sample comprises roughly 720,000 distinct CDR3 sequences, roughly 20% of which are singletons, and roughly 14% rests with the top ten. This sample was also put to use in a study of T cells expressing NK-cell markers.

The specimen sequenced was PBMCs. These receptors all stem from a young woman in good health.

This chain uses TRBV7-9 with TRBJ2-7; D gene uncertain. Germline V lookup: CDR1 SEHNR, CDR2 FQNEAQ (reference sequence). V lost 5 bases to trimming and J lost 3 bases, with 17 bases between them. This CDR3 is built from 15 residues. The CDR3: CASSAVASSLYEQYF. As DNA, the CDR3 is TGTGCCAGCAGCGCAGTTGCTAGTTCGCTCTACGAGCAGTACTTC.

The chain joins TRBV18 to TRBJ2-3, with D possibly matching TRBD2 (5 bases). CDR1 is KGHSH, CDR2 LQKENI, per germline. V was trimmed by 2 bases and J by 0 bases, leaving 9 bases between them. This CDR3 spans 15 amino acids. The CDR3: CASSPMEVSTDTQYF. The CDR3 region has the DNA TGTGCCAGCTCACCAATGGAGGTTAGCACAGATACGCAGTATTTT.

This clonotype was detected only a few times. The chain uses TRBV6-5 and TRBJ1-4, with D perhaps matching TRBD1 (6 bases). CDR3 size: 14 residues. Trimming cost V 5 bases and J 3 bases, with 10 bases left between them. Germline values: CDR1 MNHEY, CDR2 SVGAGI. For the CDR3, the DNA is TGTGCCAGCAGTAACAGGGTCTCTAATGAAAAACTGTTTTTT. This translates into CASSNRVSNEKLFF.

This clonotype was detected only a few times. The J gene is TRBJ2-1, the V gene TRBV30; possible D gene TRBD2, 6 bases. V was clipped by 6 bases and J by 5 bases, with 17 bases between them. Germline assignment: CDR1 GTSNPN and CDR2 SVGIG (reference sequence). This CDR3 is 14 amino acids long. In DNA form, the CDR3 reads TGTGCCTGTCGACTAGTATTTACGAACAATGAGCAGTTCTTC. Translated, it gives CACRLVFTNNEQFF.

J is TRBJ2-3 and V is TRBV20-1; either TRBD1 or TRBD2 may fit D (5 bases each). In germline, CDR1 is DFQATT, CDR2 SNEGSKA (reference sequence). This CDR3 spans 14 amino acids. Trimming removed 6 bases at V and 5 bases at J, with 18 bases between. CDR3: CSARDRRGGDTQYF. The CDR3 DNA reads TGCAGTGCAAGGGACCGACGAGGTGGAGATACGCAGTATTTT.

The rearrangement joins TRBV7-8 to TRBJ2-1; no definite D call. Germline values: CDR1 SGHVS, CDR2 FQNEAQ. The CDR3 is 16 amino acids. V dropped 1 base and J dropped 0 bases, with 10 bases sitting between them. The CDR3 loop reads CASSLVRLGSYNEQFF. The DNA for the CDR3 is TGTGCCAGCAGCTTAGTCAGACTGGGCTCCTACAATGAGCAGTTCTTC.

The rearrangement links TRBV11-2 to TRBJ1-1; possibly TRBD1 for D (5 bases). The CDR3 runs 14 residues. The V end was cut by 1 base, the J end by 4 bases, with 10 bases between. The germline V gene has CDR1 SGHAT and CDR2 FQNNGV. The CDR3 protein is CASSLVRGSTEAFF. In DNA form, the CDR3 reads TGTGCCAGCAGCTTAGTAAGGGGTTCCACTGAAGCTTTCTTT.

The chain carries TRBV7-2 and TRBJ1-1, with a weak D call TRBD1 (6 bases). From germline, CDR1 is SGHTA and CDR2 FQGNSA. The V gene lost 5 bases and the J gene lost 5 bases, with 18 bases spanning the gap. CDR3 length: 15 residues. The CDR3 region has the DNA TGTGCCAGCAGCCATGGGTCAGGGGCAGGTACTGAAGCTTTCTTT. Translated, it gives CASSHGSGAGTEAFF. Variable domain in full (rest from reference TRBV7-2 and TRBJ1-1): GAGVSQSPSNKVTEKGKDVELRCDPISGHTALYWYRQSLGQGLEFLIYFQGNSAPDKSGLPSDRFSAERTGGSVSTLTIQRTQQEDSAVYLCASSHGSGAGTEAFFGQGTRLTVV.

J is TRBJ2-3 and V is TRBV5-1; D unclear. With 2 bases removed from V and 6 bases from J, the gap between germline ends came to 10 bases. This CDR3 contains 13 residues. Germline-derived CDR1 and CDR2 are SGHRS and YFSETQ. The CDR3 here is CASSFQIPDTQYF. CDR3 coding DNA: TGCGCCAGCAGCTTCCAAATTCCTGATACGCAGTATTTT. The full variable domain, in which reference TRBV5-1 and TRBJ2-3 provide the parts outside the CDR3, is KAGVTQTPRYLIKTRGQQVTLSCSPISGHRSVSWYQQTPGQGLQFLFEYFSETQRNKGNFPGRFSGRQFSNSRSEMNVSTLELGDSALYLCASSFQIPDTQYFGPGTRLTVL.

The chain recombines TRBV20-1 with TRBJ2-3, with 7 bases that match TRBD2. V gave up 5 bases and J gave up 7 bases; unmatched junction bases: 12. The CDR3 is 14 amino acids. Per germline, CDR1 DFQATT and CDR2 SNEGSKA (reference sequence). The CDR3 DNA is TGCAGTGCTGCCGGGACTACTAGCACGAATACGCAGTATTTT. Its translation: CSAAGTTSTNTQYF.

This clonotype was seen only a few times. The rearrangement uses TRBV7-9 and TRBJ2-7; the D gene is possibly TRBD1 (6 bases). V lost 4 bases and J 4 bases, leaving 17 bases between the germline ends. The germline gives CDR1 SEHNR, CDR2 FQNEAQ (reference sequence). The CDR3 extends over 15 amino acids. CDR3 DNA sequence: TGTGCCAGCAGCTCGTCACGACAGGCGAGGTACGAGCAGTACTTC. Protein: CASSSSRQARYEQYF.

The gene calls are TRBV2 and TRBJ2-7; TRBD1 matches at 8 bases. J was trimmed by 0 bases and V by 7 bases; bases with no gene match: 5. Germline V gives CDR1 SNHLY, CDR2 FYNNEI. This CDR3 region has 14 residues. CDR3 sequence: CASTRTGTSYEQYF. CDR3 nucleotide sequence: TGTGCCAGCACCAGGACAGGGACCTCCTACGAGCAGTACTTC. The variable domain in full, completed from reference TRBV2 and TRBJ2-7, reads EPEVTQTPSHQVTQMGQEVILRCVPISNHLYFYWYRQILGQKVEFLVSFYNNEISEKSEIFDDQFSVERPDGSNFTLKIRSTKLEDSAMYFCASTRTGTSYEQYFGPGTRLTVT.

This clonotype has a handful of counts. The V call is TRBV10-2, the J call TRBJ1-2; D gene uncertain. Germline V lookup: CDR1 WSHSY, CDR2 SAAADI. The V and J ends lost 6 bases and 6 bases respectively, with 17 bases between them. This CDR3 comprises 14 residues. The CDR3 loop reads CASSPVGSRNGYTF. CDR3 sequence (DNA): TGCGCCAGCAGCCCCGTCGGTTCCCGGAATGGCTACACCTTC.

This clonotype occurred a few times. The rearrangement joins TRBV9 to TRBJ2-2; D is undetermined. Trimming took off 0 bases at V and 8 bases at J, with 17 bases between the two ends. The CDR3 contains 16 residues. Germline assignment: CDR1 SGDLS and CDR2 YYNGEE. The CDR3 reads CASSVGAATPWGELFF. The DNA for the CDR3 is TGTGCCAGCAGCGTAGGGGCAGCTACACCTTGGGGGGAGCTGTTTTTT. Complete variable domain (other parts from reference TRBV9 and TRBJ2-2): DSGVTQTPKHLITATGQRVTLRCSPRSGDLSVYWYQQSLDQGLQFLIQYYNGEERAKGNILERFSAQQFPDLHSELNLSSLELGDSALYFCASSVGAATPWGELFFGEGSRLTVL.

This clonotype occurred many times. V and J are TRBV10-3 and TRBJ1-6; 8 bases agree with TRBD1. Unmatched junction bases numbered 6, after V lost 2 bases and J lost 6 bases. CDR1 ENHRY and CDR2 SYGVKD come from the germline V gene. CDR3 length: 16 residues. The CDR3 is CAISELQGAVNSPLHF. DNA for the CDR3: TGTGCCATCAGTGAGCTCCAGGGGGCAGTTAATTCACCCCTCCACTTT.

This chain links TRBV29-1 with TRBJ1-1, with D tentatively TRBD1 (5 bases). V was clipped by 6 bases and J by 5 bases, with 10 bases between them. CDR3 length: 11 amino acids. Germline CDR1 is SQVTM and CDR2 is ANQGSEA. The DNA for the CDR3 is TGCAGCGTCCTAGGGGTGACTGAAGCTTTCTTT. Protein sequence: CSVLGVTEAFF.

This clonotype was seen only a few times. This chain links TRBV4-3 with TRBJ2-1; a weak D match, TRBD2 (6 bases). Germline V gene data show CDR1 as LGHNA and CDR2 as YSLEER. Trimming pared 7 bases from V and 4 bases from J, leaving 11 bases between. The CDR3 is 13 amino acids. CDR3 bases: TGCGCCAGCACCCGGGAGCTGTACAATGAGCAGTTCTTC. This translates into CASTRELYNEQFF.

J is TRBJ2-3 and V is TRBV29-1; TRBD2 agrees at 9 bases. The V segment lost 0 bases and the J segment 5 bases; nucleotides outside the gene matches: 9. This CDR3 contains 16 residues. CDR1 SQVTM and CDR2 ANQGSEA come from the germline V gene. In nucleotides, the CDR3 is TGCAGCGTTGAAGATGGCCGACTAGCGGCGTTAGATACGCAGTATTTT. Amino acids: CSVEDGRLAALDTQYF.

This clonotype was found a few times. The chain carries TRBV6-6 and TRBJ2-5; TRBD2 might be the D (6 bases). V lost 7 bases and J lost 5, with 14 bases in between. The germline V gene encodes CDR1 MNHNY and CDR2 SVGAGI (reference sequence). This CDR3 is 13 amino acids long. CDR3 coding DNA: TGTGCCAGCAACAACGGGGGTACGGAGACCCAGTACTTC. This translates into CASNNGGTETQYF.

CDR3 nucleotides: TGTGCCAGCAGTCACCCAATCCGGGCCATACCTGAAGCTTTCTTT. This sequence encodes CASSHPIRAIPEAFF. The chain couples TRBV11-2 to TRBJ1-1; no reliable D call. Per the germline V gene, CDR1 is SGHAT and CDR2 is FQNNGV. This CDR3 region has 15 residues. Trimming removed 6 bases at V and 6 bases at J, with 20 bases between. Together with reference TRBV11-2 and TRBJ1-1, the CDR3 gives the full variable domain: EAGVAQSPRYKIIEKRQSVAFWCNPISGHATLYWYQQILGQGPKLLIQFQNNGVVDDSQLPKDRFSAERLKGVDSTLKIQPAKLEDSAVYLCASSHPIRAIPEAFFGQGTRLTVV.

The chain has TRBV20-1 and TRBJ2-1; D is undetermined. CDR1 is DFQATT and CDR2 is SNEGSKA in the germline V gene (reference sequence). This CDR3 spans 13 amino acids. The germline V and J ends were trimmed by 3 bases and 15 bases, with 21 bases remaining between them. DNA of the CDR3: TGCAGTGCTAGGGGAAACTTCGGGTTTGCGTTGTTCTTC. Translating gives CSARGNFGFALFF.

This clonotype appeared a few times. The V gene is TRBV7-9, the J gene TRBJ2-7; D may be TRBD2 (5 bases). CDR3 length: 13 amino acids. Germline values: CDR1 SEHNR, CDR2 FQNEAQ (reference sequence). V was pared by 3 bases and J by 2 bases, with 8 bases between. The CDR3 region is CASSFSSAYEQYF. CDR3 nucleotide sequence: TGTGCCAGCAGCTTTAGTAGCGCCTACGAGCAGTACTTC.

This chain uses TRBV14 with TRBJ2-1, with 9 bases aligning to TRBD2. V was pared by 1 base and J by 8 bases, with 9 bases of the junction left unmatched. This CDR3 is built from 16 residues. The V gene's germline CDR1 is SGHDN and CDR2 FVKESK. CDR3 sequence (DNA): TGTGCCAGCAGCCAAGCTTTGACTAGCGGTCGGGATGAGCAGTTCTTC. Its protein product is CASSQALTSGRDEQFF.

This sequence joins TRBV6-5 and TRBJ1-4; unclear D gene. The V gene lost 4 bases and the J gene lost 10 bases, with 16 bases spanning the gap. Germline V gene sequence: CDR1 MNHEY, CDR2 SVGAGI. The CDR3 is 14 residues long. The CDR3 spells CASSSEEFRAKLFF. For the CDR3, the DNA is TGTGCCAGCAGTTCGGAGGAATTCCGTGCAAAACTGTTTTTT.

Ten or more counts support this clonotype. The gene calls are TRBV5-1 and TRBJ2-2; 9 nucleotides match TRBD1. Germline assignment: CDR1 SGHRS and CDR2 YFSETQ. The CDR3 runs to 15 residues. Trimming removed 5 bases from V and 3 bases from J; junction bases left unmatched: 5. DNA for the CDR3: TGCGCCAGCAGTTCCGGGACAGGGCACACCGGGGAGCTGTTTTTT. Its translation is CASSSGTGHTGELFF.

The chain combines TRBV6-5 with TRBJ2-1; D unresolved. Per the germline V gene, CDR1 is MNHEY and CDR2 is SVGAGI. The CDR3 length is 15 residues. V was clipped by 4 bases and J by 2 bases, with 12 bases between them. CDR3 loop: CASSSLRLAYNEQFF. The CDR3 region has the DNA TGTGCCAGCAGTTCCCTACGACTCGCCTACAATGAGCAGTTCTTC.

This clonotype was detected only a few times. V and J are TRBV6-4 and TRBJ2-3, with TRBD1 identical over 8 bases. CDR1 and CDR2 from the germline V gene are MRHNA and SNTAGT. This CDR3 is 14 amino acids long. Trimming removed 6 bases from V and 2 bases from J; junction bases left unmatched: 4. Here the CDR3 DNA reads TGTGCCAGCAGACCGGACAGGGTCACAGATACGCAGTATTTT. The encoded protein is CASRPDRVTDTQYF.